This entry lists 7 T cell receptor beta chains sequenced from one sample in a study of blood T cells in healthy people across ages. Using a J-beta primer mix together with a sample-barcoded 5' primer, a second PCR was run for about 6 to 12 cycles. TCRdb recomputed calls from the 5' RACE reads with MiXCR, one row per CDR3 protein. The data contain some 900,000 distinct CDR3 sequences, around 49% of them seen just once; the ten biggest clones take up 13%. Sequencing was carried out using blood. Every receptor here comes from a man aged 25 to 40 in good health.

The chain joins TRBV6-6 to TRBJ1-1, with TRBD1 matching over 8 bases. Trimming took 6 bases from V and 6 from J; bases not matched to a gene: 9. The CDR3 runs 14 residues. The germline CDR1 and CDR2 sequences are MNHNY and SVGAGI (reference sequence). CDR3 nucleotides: TGTGCCAGCAGAGAACAGGGGGAAGGCTCTGAAGCTTTCTTT. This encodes CASREQGEGSEAFF.

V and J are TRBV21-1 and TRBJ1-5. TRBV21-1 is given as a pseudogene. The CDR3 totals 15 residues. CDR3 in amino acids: CASSNLGSRNQPQHF. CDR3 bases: TGTGCCAGCAGCAATTTAGGGTCAAGAAATCAGCCCCAGCATTTT.

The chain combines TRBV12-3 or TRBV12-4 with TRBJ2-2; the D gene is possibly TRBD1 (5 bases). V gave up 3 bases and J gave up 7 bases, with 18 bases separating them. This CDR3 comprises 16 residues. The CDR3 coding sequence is TGTGCCAGCAGTTTTTCTGGGGCAGGGCAGTTCGGGGAGCTGTTTTTT. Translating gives CASSFSGAGQFGELFF.

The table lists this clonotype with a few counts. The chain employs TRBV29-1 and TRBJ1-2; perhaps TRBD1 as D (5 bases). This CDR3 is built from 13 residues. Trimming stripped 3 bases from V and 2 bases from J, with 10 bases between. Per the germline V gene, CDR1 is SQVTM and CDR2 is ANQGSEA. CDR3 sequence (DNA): TGCAGCGTTGATCAACAGGCCAACTATGGCTACACCTTC. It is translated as CSVDQQANYGYTF.

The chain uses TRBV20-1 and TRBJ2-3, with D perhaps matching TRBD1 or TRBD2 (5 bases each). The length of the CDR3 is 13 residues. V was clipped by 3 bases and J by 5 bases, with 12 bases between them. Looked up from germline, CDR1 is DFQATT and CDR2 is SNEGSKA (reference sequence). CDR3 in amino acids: CSARRRGEDTQYF. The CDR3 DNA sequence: TGCAGTGCTAGGAGAAGGGGAGAAGATACGCAGTATTTT.

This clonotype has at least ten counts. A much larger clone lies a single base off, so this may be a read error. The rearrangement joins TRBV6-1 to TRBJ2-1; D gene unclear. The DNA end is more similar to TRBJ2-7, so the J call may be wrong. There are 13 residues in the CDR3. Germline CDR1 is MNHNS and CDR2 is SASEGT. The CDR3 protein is CASEFGSYNEQYF. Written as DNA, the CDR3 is TGTGCCAGCGAGTTCGGCTCCTACAATGAGCAGTACTTC.

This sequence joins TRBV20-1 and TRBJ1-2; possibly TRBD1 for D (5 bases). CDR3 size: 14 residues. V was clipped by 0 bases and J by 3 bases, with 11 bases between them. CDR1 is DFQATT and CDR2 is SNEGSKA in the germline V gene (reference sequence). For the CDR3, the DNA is TGCAGTGCTAGAGAATCAGGGTTGGACTATGGCTACACCTTC. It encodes CSARESGLDYGYTF.